The clone carrying this T cell receptor beta chain was seen repeatedly, ten times or more. Exclusion of a patient resulted from uncontrolled infection, other autoimmune disease, pregnancy or lactation. Authors of the study amplified TCR beta CDR3 regions from RNA transcripts. TCR CDR3 underwent first-round RT-PCR with the HTBI primer set. TCRdb re-derived calls from the multiplex PCR reads in MiXCR, one entry per CDR3 protein. This sample has some 400,000 distinct CDR3 sequences, with over 15% found just once. The data originate from a study of T cells in Graves' hyperthyroidism and ophthalmopathy. This CDR3 has 18 amino acids. V was pared by 2 bases and J by 1 base, with 10 bases of the junction left unmatched. Germline loops: CDR1 MNHEY, CDR2 SVGEGT.

This chain joins TRBV6-2 or TRBV6-3 and TRBJ1-5, with TRBD1 identical over 8 bases. This sequence originates from a woman between 18 and 29 years old with Graves' hyperthyroidism. Source material: blood. CDR3 nucleotide sequence: TGTGCCAGCAGTTACGCGACAGGGGTCAAGGGGAGCAATCAGCCCCAGCATTTT. It is translated as CASSYATGVKGSNQPQHF.